This TCR beta chain was sequenced in a study of neoadjuvant anti-PD-1 for oral cavity cancer. For the study at large: Patients without progression got a fourth dose around day 43.

The V and J ends lost 5 bases and 8 bases respectively, with 19 bases between them. This CDR3 has 15 residues. Germline CDR1 LNHDA, CDR2 SQIVND (reference sequence). Blood libraries mostly used 450 to 550 ng genomic DNA, six replicates each. TCRdb's table, derived via immunoSEQ multiplex PCR, lists solely in-frame clones and lacks some. The profile shows about 14,000 clones, 65% to 85% of them singletons. Time point described: after neoadjuvant nivolumab, at surgical resection. Patients were newly diagnosed with stage II-IVA oral cavity squamous cell carcinoma without prior systemic or radiation treatment.

The J gene is TRBJ1-3, the V gene TRBV19; tentative D call: TRBD1 (5 bases). The TCR was taken from a person aged 35-80 years with oral cavity squamous cell carcinoma. Sequenced here: PBMCs, sampled after nivolumab (anti-PD-1) treatment. CDR3 sequence (DNA): TGTGCCAGTAGTCCATGGACGGCGCGGGGCGACACCATATATTTT. It translates to CASSPWTARGDTIYF.